This is a list of T cell receptor beta chains from one sample in a study of T cells in Graves' hyperthyroidism and ophthalmopathy. MiXCR was run by TCRdb on the multiplex PCR reads, yielding one entry per CDR3 protein. The sample gives around 700,000 distinct CDR3 sequences, around 40% of which show up once; around a third is in the top ten. Sequencing input: blood. The receptors come from a woman between 35 and 50 years old with Graves' hyperthyroidism. CDR3s include the opening cysteine and the closing phenylalanine or tryptophan. Each record gives: J gene, V gene, CDR3 protein.

j_gene: TRBJ2-7; v_gene: TRBV20-1; CDR3aa: CSAPSWGLDNEQYF
j_gene: TRBJ2-7; v_gene: TRBV4-1; CDR3aa: CASSQLLRVVCEQYF
j_gene: TRBJ1-1; v_gene: TRBV13; CDR3aa: CASSWAALNTEAFF
j_gene: TRBJ1-2; v_gene: TRBV6-5; CDR3aa: CASRRQGNYGYTF
j_gene: TRBJ1-1; v_gene: TRBV29-1; CDR3aa: CSGQRSMNTEAFF
j_gene: TRBJ2-7; v_gene: TRBV11-2; CDR3aa: CASSFPGRRYEQYF
j_gene: TRBJ2-7; v_gene: TRBV6-1; CDR3aa: CAFRDGSYEQYF
j_gene: TRBJ2-7; v_gene: TRBV15; CDR3aa: CATSRAPSGETYEQYF
j_gene: TRBJ1-6; v_gene: TRBV5-6; CDR3aa: CASRLQGNSPLHF
j_gene: TRBJ1-1; v_gene: TRBV19; CDR3aa: CASSIGLGKPEAFF
j_gene: TRBJ1-1; v_gene: TRBV29-1; CDR3aa: CSGGQNKLEAFF
j_gene: TRBJ2-6; v_gene: TRBV6-5; CDR3aa: CASSDYPTGAGANVLTF
j_gene: TRBJ2-7; v_gene: TRBV9; CDR3aa: CASSQGDRENYEQYF
j_gene: TRBJ2-6; v_gene: TRBV5-1; CDR3aa: CASSLSYGTGANVLTF
j_gene: TRBJ1-1; v_gene: TRBV5-1; CDR3aa: CASSVRQGGTEAFF
j_gene: TRBJ1-2; v_gene: TRBV20-1; CDR3aa: CSALTGNYGYTF
j_gene: TRBJ2-7; v_gene: TRBV29-1; CDR3aa: CSFKTSGNYEQYF
j_gene: TRBJ1-5; v_gene: TRBV12-3/TRBV12-4; CDR3aa: CASSRTRDQPQHF
j_gene: TRBJ2-1; v_gene: TRBV29-1; CDR3aa: CSVEDLDRGNEQFF
j_gene: TRBJ2-7; v_gene: TRBV19; CDR3aa: CASSIGTGGSYEQYF
j_gene: TRBJ2-5; v_gene: TRBV5-6; CDR3aa: CASSSGTVVRETQYF
j_gene: TRBJ1-2; v_gene: TRBV9; CDR3aa: CASSVEGAPISNYGYTF
j_gene: TRBJ2-7; v_gene: TRBV6-6; CDR3aa: CASSFEQYF
j_gene: TRBJ1-1; v_gene: TRBV29-1; CDR3aa: CSVEDRPRTEAFF